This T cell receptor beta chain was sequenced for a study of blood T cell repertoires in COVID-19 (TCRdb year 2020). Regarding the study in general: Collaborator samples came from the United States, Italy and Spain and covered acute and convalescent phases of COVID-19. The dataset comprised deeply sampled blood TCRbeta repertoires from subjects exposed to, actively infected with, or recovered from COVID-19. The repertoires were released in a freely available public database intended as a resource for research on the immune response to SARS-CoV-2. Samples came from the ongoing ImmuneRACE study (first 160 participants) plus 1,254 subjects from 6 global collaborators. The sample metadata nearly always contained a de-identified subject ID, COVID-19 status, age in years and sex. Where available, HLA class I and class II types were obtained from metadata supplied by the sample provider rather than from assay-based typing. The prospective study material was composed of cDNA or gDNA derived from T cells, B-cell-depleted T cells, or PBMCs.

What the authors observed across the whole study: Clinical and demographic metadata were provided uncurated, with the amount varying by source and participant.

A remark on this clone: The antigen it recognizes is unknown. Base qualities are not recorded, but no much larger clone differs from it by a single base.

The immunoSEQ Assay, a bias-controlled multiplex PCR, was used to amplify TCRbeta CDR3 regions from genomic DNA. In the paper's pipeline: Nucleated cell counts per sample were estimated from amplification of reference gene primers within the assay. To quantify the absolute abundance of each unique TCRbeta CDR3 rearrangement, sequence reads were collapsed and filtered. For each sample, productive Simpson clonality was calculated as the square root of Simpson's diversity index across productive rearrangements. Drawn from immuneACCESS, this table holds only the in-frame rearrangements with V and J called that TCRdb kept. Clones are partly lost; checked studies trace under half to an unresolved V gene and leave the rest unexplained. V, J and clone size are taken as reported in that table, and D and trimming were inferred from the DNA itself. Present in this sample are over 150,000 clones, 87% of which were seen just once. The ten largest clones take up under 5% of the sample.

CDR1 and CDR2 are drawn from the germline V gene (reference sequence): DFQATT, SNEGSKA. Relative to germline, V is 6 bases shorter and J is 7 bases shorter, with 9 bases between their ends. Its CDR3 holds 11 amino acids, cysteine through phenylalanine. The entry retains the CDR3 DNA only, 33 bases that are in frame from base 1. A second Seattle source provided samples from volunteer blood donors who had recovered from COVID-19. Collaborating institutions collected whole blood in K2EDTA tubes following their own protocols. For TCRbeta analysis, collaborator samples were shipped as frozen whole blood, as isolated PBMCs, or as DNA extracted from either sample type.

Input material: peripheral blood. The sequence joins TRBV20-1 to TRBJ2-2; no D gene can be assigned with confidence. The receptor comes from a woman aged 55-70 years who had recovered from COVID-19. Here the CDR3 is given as CSAPRYGELFF. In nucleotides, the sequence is TGCAGTGCCCCCAGATACGGGGAGCTGTTTTTT.